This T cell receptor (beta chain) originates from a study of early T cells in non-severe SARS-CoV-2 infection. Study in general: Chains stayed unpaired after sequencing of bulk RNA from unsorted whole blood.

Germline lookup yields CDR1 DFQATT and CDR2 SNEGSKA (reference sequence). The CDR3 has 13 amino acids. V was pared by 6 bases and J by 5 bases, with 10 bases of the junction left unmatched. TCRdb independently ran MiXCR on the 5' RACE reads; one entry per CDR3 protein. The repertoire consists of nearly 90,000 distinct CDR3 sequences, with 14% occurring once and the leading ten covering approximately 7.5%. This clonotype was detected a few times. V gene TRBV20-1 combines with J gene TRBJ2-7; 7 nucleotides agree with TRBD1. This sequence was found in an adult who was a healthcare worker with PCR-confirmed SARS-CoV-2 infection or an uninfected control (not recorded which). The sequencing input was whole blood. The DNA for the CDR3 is TGCAGTGCGTGGGACAGCTTTGGGAACGAGCAGTACTTC. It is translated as CSAWDSFGNEQYF.